This TCR beta chain is drawn from a study of neoadjuvant anti-PD-1 for oral cavity cancer. Overall study: Before surgery, most patients got three to four biweekly 3 mg/kg nivolumab doses.

Blood libraries mostly used 450 to 550 ng genomic DNA, six replicates each. The protocol was immunoSEQ multiplex PCR, while the TCRdb copy is restricted to in-frame clones and leaves out a portion. The table shows 55,000 to 80,000 clones, with approximately 82% occurring only once. Patients were newly diagnosed with stage II-IVA oral cavity squamous cell carcinoma without prior systemic or radiation treatment. PBMCs were not maintained or expanded in culture before analysis. V lost 1 base and J lost 9; bases outside the gene matches: 8. This CDR3 is built from 14 residues. CDR1 and CDR2 (germline): SQVTM, ANQGSEA.

The J gene is TRBJ2-1, the V gene TRBV29-1; 8 positions agree with TRBD2. This receptor was taken from a person aged 35 to 85 with oral cavity squamous cell carcinoma. Material: PBMCs, obtained before nivolumab (anti-PD-1) treatment. CDR3 sequence reads: CSVEGPGGPTEQFF. The CDR3 coding sequence is TGCAGCGTTGAAGGGCCGGGAGGGCCGACTGAGCAGTTCTTC.